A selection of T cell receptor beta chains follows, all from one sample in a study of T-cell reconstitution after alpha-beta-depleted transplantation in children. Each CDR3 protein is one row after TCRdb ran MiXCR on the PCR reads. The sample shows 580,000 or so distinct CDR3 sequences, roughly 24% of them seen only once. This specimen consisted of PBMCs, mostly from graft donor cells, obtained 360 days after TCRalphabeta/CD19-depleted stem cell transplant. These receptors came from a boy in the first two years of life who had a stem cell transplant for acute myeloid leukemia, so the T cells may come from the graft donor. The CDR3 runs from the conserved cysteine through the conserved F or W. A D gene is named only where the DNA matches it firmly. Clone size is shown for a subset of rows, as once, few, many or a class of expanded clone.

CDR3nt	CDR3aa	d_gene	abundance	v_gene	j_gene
TGTGCCAGCAGCACCTGGCTCCGCCGTTTCACAGATACGCAGTATTTT	CASSTWLRRFTDTQYF	NA	once	TRBV5-6	TRBJ2-3
TGCGCCAGCAGCCTTGACCTTAAAATTAACACCGGGGAGCTGTTTTTT	CASSLDLKINTGELFF	NA	NA	TRBV4-3	TRBJ2-2
TGTGCCAGCAGCTCACTCGCCCGTGGACTATACAATGAGCAGTTCTTC	CASSSLARGLYNEQFF	NA	NA	TRBV7-9	TRBJ2-1
TGTGCCAGCAGCCGTAGAGGGGGCAGGGACACCGGGGAGCTGTTTTTT	CASSRRGGRDTGELFF	TRBD1	NA	TRBV7-6	TRBJ2-2
TGCAGCGTTGAGGGGCCTACTGGAGGCTACACCTTC	CSVEGPTGGYTF	NA	many	TRBV29-1	TRBJ1-2
TGCAGCGCCCGAGGGGGGGAGGGTGAGCAGTTCTTC	CSARGGEGEQFF	NA	many	TRBV29-1	TRBJ2-1
TGTGCCAGCAGCGAAGTCTGGGGACGAGAGACCCAGTACTTC	CASSEVWGRETQYF	NA	many	TRBV7-9	TRBJ2-5
TGTGCCAGCAGTTTTCGACTAGCGGGGGGGCGAAACACAGATACGCAGTATTTT	CASSFRLAGGRNTDTQYF	TRBD2	many	TRBV27	TRBJ2-3
TGTGCCAGCCTGAGGGGGACAGGAGATTACCAAGAGACCCAGTACTTC	CASLRGTGDYQETQYF	TRBD1	few	TRBV12-3/TRBV12-4	TRBJ2-5
TGCAGTGCTAAAAAGGACAGGCATAACTATGGCTACACCTTC	CSAKKDRHNYGYTF	TRBD1	few	TRBV20-1	TRBJ1-2
TGTGCCAGCAGCATGAGCGGGGTAGCGGGGGGCTGGAGCTCCTACAATGAGCAGTTCTTC	CASSMSGVAGGWSSYNEQFF	TRBD2	NA	TRBV7-8	TRBJ2-1
TGCGCCAGCAGCCTCCTCCGGTCCTATGGCTACACCTTC	CASSLLRSYGYTF	NA	NA	TRBV5-1	TRBJ1-2
TGTGCCACCAGCGTCGGGACAGGGGGGTCCTACAATGAGCAGTTCTTC	CATSVGTGGSYNEQFF	TRBD1	NA	TRBV15	TRBJ2-1
TGCAGCGTCCGCACCCGTGGACAGGAAGAGACCCAGTACTTC	CSVRTRGQEETQYF	TRBD1	NA	TRBV29-1	TRBJ2-5
TGTGCCAGCAGGGGTACAGCGGGGCGCTACTTTGAGCAGTTCTTC	CASRGTAGRYFEQFF	TRBD2	NA	TRBV6-2/TRBV6-3	TRBJ2-1
TGTGCCAGCTCACCAAGCAGGGTAGGCACTGAAGCTTTCTTT	CASSPSRVGTEAFF	NA	few	TRBV18	TRBJ1-1
TGTGCCAGCAGCCCCGAGATAGCGGGGGGCGCCTACGAGCAGTACTTC	CASSPEIAGGAYEQYF	TRBD2	NA	TRBV7-2	TRBJ2-7
TGCGCCAGCAGCTTGGAGGGGCGGGCTGAAGCTTTCTTT	CASSLEGRAEAFF	NA	NA	TRBV5-1	TRBJ1-1
TGCAGTGCTAGAGATCTCAGGGGATCCCTAAGCGACCAGTACTTC	CSARDLRGSLSDQYF	NA	few	TRBV20-1	TRBJ2-5
TGCAGTGCTAGAGATCAGGGCAGAGAGACCCAGTACTTC	CSARDQGRETQYF	NA	NA	TRBV20-1	TRBJ2-5
TGCGCCAGCAGCCAAGTCCCAGGGCGGGACGGGGAGCTGTTTTTT	CASSQVPGRDGELFF	NA	NA	TRBV4-3	TRBJ2-2
TGCAGTGTTAAAGAGGAGACTGTCACAGATACGCAGTATTTT	CSVKEETVTDTQYF	NA	few	TRBV20-1	TRBJ2-3
TGTGCCAGCAGCTTAAGAAGAGGGGCAGGGGTCAGTGAGCAGTTCTTC	CASSLRRGAGVSEQFF	NA	NA	TRBV11-2	TRBJ2-1
TGCGCCAGCAGCTTGGCCGGACACGGGGAAAACATTCAGTACTTC	CASSLAGHGENIQYF	NA	few	TRBV5-1	TRBJ2-4
TGCAGTGCTTTAAGCGGGGGGGCCGGCAATGAGCAGTTCTTC	CSALSGGAGNEQFF	TRBD2	NA	TRBV20-1	TRBJ2-1
TGTGCCAGCAGCCCGGGACGGCAGGAGGGCTACACCTTC	CASSPGRQEGYTF	NA	NA	TRBV6-1	TRBJ1-2
TGCAGTGCTACGGACAGGGTGAACAATCAGCCCCAGCATTTT	CSATDRVNNQPQHF	TRBD1	NA	TRBV20-1	TRBJ1-5
TGTGCCATCAAACAGAACACTGAAGCTTTCTTT	CAIKQNTEAFF	NA	NA	TRBV10-3	TRBJ1-1
TGCGCCAGCAGCCGTAGCGCAGAAGAGACCCAGTACTTC	CASSRSAEETQYF	NA	NA	TRBV5-1	TRBJ2-5
TGTGCCAGCAGCACCGGGACACGGGTCACAGATACGCAGTATTTT	CASSTGTRVTDTQYF	NA	NA	TRBV5-5	TRBJ2-3
TGTGCCAGCAGCGTAGCTCTTACGAACACCGGGGAGCTGTTTTTT	CASSVALTNTGELFF	NA	NA	TRBV9	TRBJ2-2